The T cell receptor beta chain described here comes from a study of vaccination and CD4 T cells after COVID-19. Treatment in this sample: roughly ten-day PBMC culture with coronavirus spike peptide pools or control peptides (ViraFEST assay). About 1.9 million PBMCs went into each well for culture with about 9.5 IU/ml IL-2 and around 9.6 ug/ml peptide pools. Germline V gives CDR1 SGHVS, CDR2 FQNEAQ. The V and J ends lost 2 bases and 8 bases respectively, with 12 bases between them. The CDR3 is 13 amino acids. As for this clonotype: No antigen is known for it.

Study-wide results and caveats: 304 of 307 vaccine-specific clones from convalescent patients were spike mono-reactive.

Cultured CD4+ T-cell DNA underwent Oncomine TCR Beta short-read sequencing. The genomic DNA was obtained from cultured CD4+ T cells by extraction with the QIAamp micro DNA kit. TCRdb redid the calling of the PCR reads with MiXCR, one entry per CDR3 protein. The sample holds 20,000 to 25,000 distinct CDR3 sequences, 62% seen once. This rearrangement joins TRBV7-8 to TRBJ1-1; D unresolved. The source was CD4+ T cells from blood, cultured in vitro, collected before SARS-CoV-2 vaccination. This sequence originates from a human donor who received a COVID-19 vaccine. Here the CDR3 reads CASSLSWEFEAFF. CDR3 sequence (DNA): TGTGCCAGCAGCTTATCATGGGAATTCGAAGCTTTCTTT.